Described below is a single T cell receptor beta chain sequence and its context. This sample is drawn from a study of control samples from healthy donors and cancer patients. The assay was immunoSEQ multiplex PCR, and TCRdb's table has in-frame clones only and misses some. The sample lists some 140,000 clones, roughly 94% occurring once. The sequencing sample was made of PBMCs. The TCR originated in a man aged 60-69 years with colorectal cancer.

The CDR3 coding sequence is TGTGCCAGTAACTCTGGGGCCAACGTCCTGACTTTC. Protein product: CASNSGANVLTF. The chain joins TRBV7-8 to TRBJ2-6; no clear D. The V gene lost 9 bases and the J gene lost 0 bases, with 3 bases spanning the gap. There are 12 residues in the CDR3. Germline V CDR1 and CDR2: SGHVS, FQNEAQ. Looking up the rest from reference TRBV7-8 and TRBJ2-6 gives the full variable domain: GAGVSQSPRYKVAKRGQDVALRCDPISGHVSLFWYQQALGQGPEFLTYFQNEAQLDKSGLPSDRFFAERPEGSVSTLKIQRTQQEDSAVYLCASNSGANVLTFGAGSRLTVL.